The rows below give T cell receptor beta chains drawn from one sample of a study of T-cell reconstitution after alpha-beta-depleted transplantation in children. From the PCR reads, TCRdb called clonotypes with MiXCR, one entry per CDR3 protein. The data show 150,000 to 250,000 distinct CDR3 sequences, 13% to 15% seen once. The specimen was PBMCs from the stem cell graft donor, collected from the stem cell graft. Receptor source: a human donor who donated a stem cell graft to a child with acute lymphoblastic leukemia. CDR3s include the opening cysteine and the closing phenylalanine or tryptophan. Fields, in order: clone size, CDR3 length, J gene, V gene, D gene, CDR3 DNA, CDR3 protein. D genes are given only for firm matches. Size is stated for part of the rows, as once, few or many counts, or as a class when the clone is expanded.

clone_size: few; cdr3_length: 14; j_call: TRBJ2-1; v_call: TRBV3-1; d_call: TRBD2; cdr3_nt: TGTGCCAGCAGCCTAGCCGGGAGGGAGGGTGAGCAGTTCTTC; cdr3_aa: CASSLAGREGEQFF
clone_size: NA; cdr3_length: 16; j_call: TRBJ2-2; v_call: TRBV18; d_call: NA; cdr3_nt: TGTGCCAGCTCACCACCCTCGGGCCGATCCACCGGGGAGCTGTTTTTT; cdr3_aa: CASSPPSGRSTGELFF
clone_size: few; cdr3_length: 16; j_call: TRBJ1-1; v_call: TRBV19; d_call: TRBD1; cdr3_nt: TGTGCCAGTAGTATAGAACAGGGGATCGGGAACACTGAAGCTTTCTTT; cdr3_aa: CASSIEQGIGNTEAFF
clone_size: NA; cdr3_length: 16; j_call: TRBJ2-3; v_call: TRBV28; d_call: TRBD2; cdr3_nt: TGTGCCAGCCCCCCAACTAGCGGGAGGGGGCCAGATACGCAGTATTTT; cdr3_aa: CASPPTSGRGPDTQYF
clone_size: many; cdr3_length: 15; j_call: TRBJ2-7; v_call: TRBV27; d_call: TRBD1; cdr3_nt: TGTGCCAGCAGTTATACGACAGGGGGCTCCTACGAGCAGTACTTC; cdr3_aa: CASSYTTGGSYEQYF
clone_size: few; cdr3_length: 14; j_call: TRBJ2-7; v_call: TRBV5-1; d_call: TRBD2; cdr3_nt: TGCGCCAGCAGCTTGGAACGGACTAGATACGAGCAGTACTTC; cdr3_aa: CASSLERTRYEQYF
clone_size: many; cdr3_length: 14; j_call: TRBJ2-1; v_call: TRBV12-3/TRBV12-4; d_call: NA; cdr3_nt: TGTGCCAGCAGCCCAGGTAGCTCCTACAATGAGCAGTTCTTC; cdr3_aa: CASSPGSSYNEQFF
clone_size: NA; cdr3_length: 20; j_call: TRBJ2-1; v_call: TRBV18; d_call: NA; cdr3_nt: TGTGCCAGCTCACCTAGTCGTGTCCGACTAGACCCCGACTTCTACAATGAGCAGTTCTTC; cdr3_aa: CASSPSRVRLDPDFYNEQFF
clone_size: few; cdr3_length: 12; j_call: TRBJ1-2; v_call: TRBV20-1; d_call: NA; cdr3_nt: TGCAGTGCTCAAACGGGAATCTATGGCTACACCTTC; cdr3_aa: CSAQTGIYGYTF
clone_size: few; cdr3_length: 16; j_call: TRBJ2-4; v_call: TRBV24-1; d_call: NA; cdr3_nt: TGTGCCACCAGTGGTGTTTCGGGGTTCTGGGGAAACATTCAGTACTTC; cdr3_aa: CATSGVSGFWGNIQYF
clone_size: NA; cdr3_length: 13; j_call: TRBJ1-6; v_call: TRBV20-1; d_call: NA; cdr3_nt: TGCAGTGCTCACTCGGGCCCGAATTCACCCCTCCACTTT; cdr3_aa: CSAHSGPNSPLHF